Listed below are T cell receptor beta chains from one sample, sequenced in a study of neurological immune-mediated disorders. TCRdb called the 5' RACE reads again in MiXCR, with one record for every CDR3 protein. The repertoire has some 38,000 distinct CDR3 sequences, under 4% of them found once; the top ten carry around 7.7%. The specimen was PBMCs. All receptors come from a woman between 55 and 75 years old with multiple sclerosis. Each CDR3 is given with its conserved first and last residue. The D gene is left open where the match is weak. Not all rows give a size; the values are once, few, many and, for expanded clones, a class.

v_gene	j_gene	abundance	d_gene	CDR3nt	CDR3aa
TRBV6-9	TRBJ1-1	many	NA	TGTGCCAGCAGTTATAAAGGGGATGCCACTGAAGCTTTCTTT	CASSYKGDATEAFF
TRBV27	TRBJ2-3	many	NA	TGTGCCAGCAGTTTATCAGGGGCCCCTAGCACAGATACGCAGTATTTT	CASSLSGAPSTDTQYF
TRBV3-1	TRBJ1-1	many	TRBD1	TGTGCCAGCAGCTTCCGACAGGGCGAAGCTTTCTTT	CASSFRQGEAFF
TRBV4-1	TRBJ2-1	many	TRBD2	TGCGCCAGCAGCCAAGAACGGGGGGGCCTTGAGCAGTTCTTC	CASSQERGGLEQFF
TRBV5-5	TRBJ1-1	NA	NA	TGTGCCAGCAGCGCGGAGGGTTCTGTAGCTTTCTTT	CASSAEGSVAFF
TRBV21-1	TRBJ1-1	many	NA	TGTGCCAGCAGGGCCGACAAGAACACTGAAGCTTTCTTT	CASRADKNTEAFF
TRBV20-1	TRBJ2-5	many	TRBD2	TGCAGTGCTTTGAGAGCGGGGGGGATGGAGACCCAGTACTTC	CSALRAGGMETQYF
TRBV3-1	TRBJ2-7	many	NA	TGTGCCAGCAGTAAGGCCGGGCCCCTCTACGAGCAGTACTTC	CASSKAGPLYEQYF
TRBV6-1	TRBJ2-5	many	TRBD1	TGTGCCAGCAGTGAGACAGGGCTGAGGGAGACCCAGTACTTC	CASSETGLRETQYF
TRBV20-1	TRBJ2-3	many	NA	TGCAGTGCTAGTAGGGTCGTGGATACGCAGTATTTT	CSASRVVDTQYF
TRBV12-3/TRBV12-4	TRBJ1-3	many	NA	TGTGCCAGCAGTCTCGGGACACGCTCTGGAAACACCATATATTTT	CASSLGTRSGNTIYF
TRBV6-1	TRBJ1-4	many	NA	TGTGCCAGCAGTGAATATGGGGGGCGACATGAAAAACTGTTTTTT	CASSEYGGRHEKLFF
TRBV5-1	TRBJ2-7	many	TRBD1	TGCGCCAGCAGTGGGGGACAGCTCTACGAGCAGTACTTC	CASSGGQLYEQYF
TRBV5-1	TRBJ2-6	many	TRBD1	TGCGCCAGCAAACAGGGGAATGGGGCCAACGTCCTGACTTTC	CASKQGNGANVLTF
TRBV5-1	TRBJ1-1	many	NA	TGCGCCAGCAGCTTGGACATAGTATCCACTGAAGCTTTCTTT	CASSLDIVSTEAFF
TRBV3-1	TRBJ2-1	many	NA	TGTGCCAGCAACGGGGAGAGCTCCTACAATGAGCAGTTCTTC	CASNGESSYNEQFF
TRBV19	TRBJ1-1	many	TRBD1	TGTGCCAGTAGTACACGACAGGGGGACACTGAAGCTTTCTTT	CASSTRQGDTEAFF
TRBV5-1	TRBJ2-7	many	NA	TGCGCCAGCAGCTTGGAGATACTAACCTACGAGCAGTACTTC	CASSLEILTYEQYF
TRBV5-1	TRBJ1-1	many	NA	TGCGCCAGCAGCGAAGACGGACAGCGGAACACTGAAGCTTTCTTT	CASSEDGQRNTEAFF
TRBV7-8	TRBJ2-1	many	TRBD2	TGTGCCAGCAGCGGTCGGGGGGGCCGTTCCGGTGAGCAGTTCTTC	CASSGRGGRSGEQFF
TRBV6-6	TRBJ2-2	many	TRBD2	TGTGCCAGCAGTCCAAATCCGGGACTAGCGGGGGACACCGGGGAGCTGTTTTTT	CASSPNPGLAGDTGELFF
TRBV18	TRBJ2-6	many	TRBD1	TGTGCCAGCTCACCCCAGGGGGTCAACTCTGGGGCCAACGTCCTGACTTTC	CASSPQGVNSGANVLTF
TRBV3-1	TRBJ1-2	few	NA	TGTGCCAGCAGCTCTCTAGCAGGGGCCCTGGGCTATGGCTACACCTTC	CASSSLAGALGYGYTF
TRBV7-6	TRBJ2-2	many	TRBD2	TGTGCCAGCAGCGCCGAGACTAGCGGGGGGGGAACCGGGGAGCTGTTTTTT	CASSAETSGGGTGELFF
TRBV29-1	TRBJ2-7	many	NA	TGCAGCGTTGGATGGGGCTCCTACGAGCAGTACTTC	CSVGWGSYEQYF
TRBV5-5	TRBJ2-1	many	NA	TGTGCCAGCAGCTTTCAGGGTTACAATGAGCAGTTCTTC	CASSFQGYNEQFF
TRBV12-3/TRBV12-4	TRBJ1-1	many	TRBD1	TGTGCCAGCAGTTTAATGACAGGGATGAACACTGAAGCTTTCTTT	CASSLMTGMNTEAFF
TRBV20-1	TRBJ1-6	many	NA	TGCAGTGCGGGGGTGACAGTCAGCTCCTATAATTCACCCCTCCACTTT	CSAGVTVSSYNSPLHF
TRBV19	TRBJ2-1	many	NA	TGTGCCAGTAGTATTCCCACAATCCAGGGGCGGAACTCCTACAATGAGCAGTTCTTC	CASSIPTIQGRNSYNEQFF
TRBV12-3/TRBV12-4	TRBJ1-1	many	NA	TGTGCCAGCAGTCCACAGACAGGAACTGAAGCTTTCTTT	CASSPQTGTEAFF
TRBV11-3	TRBJ2-7	many	NA	TGTGCCAGCAGCTTGAGGGACGGGGACGAGCAGTACTTC	CASSLRDGDEQYF
TRBV10-2	TRBJ1-1	few	NA	TGCGCCAGCACCCCCCTTCAGAACACTGAAGCTTTCTTT	CASTPLQNTEAFF
TRBV21-1	TRBJ2-5	many	NA	TGTGCCAGCAGCAAATGGGATCGCGAGACCCAGTACTTC	CASSKWDRETQYF
TRBV27	TRBJ2-5	many	TRBD1	TGTGCCAGCAGTCCGGGACAGGGGTCCGGAGAGACCCAGTACTTC	CASSPGQGSGETQYF
TRBV6-4	TRBJ1-2	many	NA	TGTGCCAGCAGTGACTCGGGGGGCGGATCTAATGGCTACACCTTC	CASSDSGGGSNGYTF
TRBV7-6	TRBJ2-7	NA	TRBD2	TGTGCCAGCACCTCCGGGGGAGCGGGGGGCCGTTACGAGCAGTACTTC	CASTSGGAGGRYEQYF
TRBV20-1	TRBJ2-4	many	NA	TGCAGTGCTCCTCACGAGGGCAAAAACATTCAGTACTTC	CSAPHEGKNIQYF
TRBV10-1	TRBJ2-3	medium-sized	NA	TGCGCCAGCAGACTGACAGCCCACCCCGCAGATACGCAGTATTTT	CASRLTAHPADTQYF
TRBV7-2	TRBJ2-4	many	NA	TGTGCCAGCAGCAAATTTCCGGGGGGCAACATTCAGTACTTC	CASSKFPGGNIQYF
TRBV7-2	TRBJ2-5	many	NA	TGTGCCAGCACCCCCTCGTACCAAGAGACCCAGTACTTC	CASTPSYQETQYF
TRBV5-1	TRBJ2-3	many	TRBD1	TGCGCCAGCAGCCGGACAGGGGTCCCAGATACGCAGTATTTT	CASSRTGVPDTQYF
TRBV11-3	TRBJ1-6	NA	TRBD1	TGTGCCAGCAGCTGTTTGACAGGGGGGACCTATAATTCACCCCTCCACTTT	CASSCLTGGTYNSPLHF
TRBV5-1	TRBJ2-3	many	NA	TGCGCCAGCAGCTTAGAAGGGGCTGGAGATACGCAGTATTTT	CASSLEGAGDTQYF
TRBV12-3/TRBV12-4	TRBJ2-2	many	TRBD1	TGTGCCAGCAGCAAGGGACAGGGGGCTGCGAACACCGGGGAGCTGTTTTTT	CASSKGQGAANTGELFF
TRBV7-9	TRBJ1-2	many	TRBD1	TGTGCCAGCAGCTCCTCGGGAGACGGGACAGGGCTGGATGGCTACACCTTC	CASSSSGDGTGLDGYTF
TRBV5-1	TRBJ2-7	many	TRBD1	TGCGCCAGCAGCCAAAGACAGGGAAATAACGAGCAGTACTTC	CASSQRQGNNEQYF
TRBV11-2	TRBJ2-7	many	NA	TGTGCCAGCAGCTTAGGTCAGCTCTCCTACGAGCAGTACTTC	CASSLGQLSYEQYF
TRBV24-1	TRBJ2-1	many	TRBD2	TGTGCCACCAGTCGCGGGGGGCTGATGTTCTTC	CATSRGGLMFF
TRBV4-1	TRBJ2-1	many	TRBD1	TGCGCCAGCAGCCATGGACAGGGGGCCTACAATGAGCAGTTCTTC	CASSHGQGAYNEQFF
TRBV7-9	TRBJ2-7	medium-sized	NA	TGTGCCAGCAGCTTGGGGCCAGAGCAGTACTTC	CASSLGPEQYF
TRBV11-2	TRBJ1-5	many	NA	TGTGCCAGCAGCTTAGTGAGCGGACAGCCCCAGCATTTT	CASSLVSGQPQHF
TRBV20-1	TRBJ2-7	many	NA	TGCAGTGCTAGAGACCTCGGTGCCACCTACGAGCAGTACTTC	CSARDLGATYEQYF
TRBV20-1	TRBJ2-7	NA	NA	TGCAGTGCTGGGGACCAACGAAACCTCTACGAGCAGTACTTC	CSAGDQRNLYEQYF
TRBV7-9	TRBJ2-7	medium-sized	TRBD1	TGTGCCAGCAGCTTAGGACAGGGGGTTTCCGGCGAGCAGTACTTC	CASSLGQGVSGEQYF
TRBV3-1	TRBJ1-5	many	NA	TGTGCCAGCAGCCAAGGCAGGCAGGGCAATCAGCCCCAGCATTTT	CASSQGRQGNQPQHF
TRBV5-1	TRBJ1-6	many	NA	TGCGCCAGCAGCCCGGGCCTTTCCGATTCACCCCTCCACTTT	CASSPGLSDSPLHF
TRBV20-1	TRBJ2-3	many	NA	TGCAGTGCTAGAGCTCAGGATACGCAGTATTTT	CSARAQDTQYF
TRBV6-5	TRBJ2-7	many	NA	TGTGCCAGCTGTAAGGGCAGGACCTACGAGCAGTACTTC	CASCKGRTYEQYF
TRBV19	TRBJ1-4	many	NA	TGTGCCAGTAGTAAAAGGGGACGACCTGAAAAACTGTTTTTT	CASSKRGRPEKLFF
TRBV5-8	TRBJ2-7	many	NA	TGTGCCAGCAGCTTGGGCTCAGCCTACGAGCAGTACTTC	CASSLGSAYEQYF